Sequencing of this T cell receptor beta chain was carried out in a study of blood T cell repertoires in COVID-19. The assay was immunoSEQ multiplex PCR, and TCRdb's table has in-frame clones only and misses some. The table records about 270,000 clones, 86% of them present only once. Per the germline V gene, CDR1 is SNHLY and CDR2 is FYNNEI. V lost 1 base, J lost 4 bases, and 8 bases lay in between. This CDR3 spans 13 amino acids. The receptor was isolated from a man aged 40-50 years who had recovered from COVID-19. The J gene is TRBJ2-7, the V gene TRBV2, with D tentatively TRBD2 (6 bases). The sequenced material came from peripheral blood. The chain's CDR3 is CASSEELAYEQYF. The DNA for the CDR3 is TGTGCCAGCAGTGAAGAACTAGCTTACGAGCAGTACTTC.